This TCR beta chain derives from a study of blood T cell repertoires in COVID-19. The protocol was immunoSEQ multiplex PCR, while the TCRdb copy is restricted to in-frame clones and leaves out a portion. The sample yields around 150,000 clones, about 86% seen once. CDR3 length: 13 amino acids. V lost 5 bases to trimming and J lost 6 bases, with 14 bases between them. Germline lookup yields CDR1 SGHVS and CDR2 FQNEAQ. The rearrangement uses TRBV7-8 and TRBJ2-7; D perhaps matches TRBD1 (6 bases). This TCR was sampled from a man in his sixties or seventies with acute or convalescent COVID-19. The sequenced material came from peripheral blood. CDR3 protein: CASSGTGYREQYF. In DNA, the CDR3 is TGTGCCAGCAGCGGAACAGGGTATCGCGAGCAGTACTTC.